This is a list of T cell receptor beta chains from one sample in a study of early T cells in non-severe SARS-CoV-2 infection. TCRdb fed the 5' RACE reads into MiXCR, producing one record per CDR3 protein. The data contain under 85,000 distinct CDR3 sequences, over 10% of them singletons. The specimen was whole blood, collected at baseline. Every receptor here comes from an adult who was a healthcare worker with PCR-confirmed SARS-CoV-2 infection or an uninfected control (not recorded which). Both conserved end residues are part of each CDR3. D genes are given only for firm matches. Only part of the rows carry a size: once, few, many, or a class if the clone is expanded.

CDR3 DNA,CDR3 protein,V gene,D gene,J gene,clone size
TGCAGCGTTCAGAAGACCGGGGAGCTGTTTTTT,CSVQKTGELFF,TRBV29-1,NA,TRBJ2-2,NA
TGTGCCAGCAGCTTAAGCGGGAGCGTCTACAATGAGCAGTTCTTC,CASSLSGSVYNEQFF,TRBV7-9,TRBD2,TRBJ2-1,many
TGCAGTGCTAGATCCGGAGCTAACTATGGCTACACCTTC,CSARSGANYGYTF,TRBV20-1,NA,TRBJ1-2,NA
TGCAGCGTCCAGAGCACTGAAGCTTTCTTT,CSVQSTEAFF,TRBV29-1,NA,TRBJ1-1,NA
TGTGCCAGCAGCCCAGAGGGGAGGGCGGGAGAGACCCAGTACTTC,CASSPEGRAGETQYF,TRBV7-2,TRBD2,TRBJ2-5,NA
TGTGCCAGCAGCCAAGAACCAAGCCCAATGGCTTTCTTT,CASSQEPSPMAFF,TRBV3-1,NA,TRBJ1-1,many
TGTGCCAGCAGTCGAGACCCTCTAACGGGCAATGAGCAGTTCTTC,CASSRDPLTGNEQFF,TRBV7-9,NA,TRBJ2-1,NA
TGTGCCATCAGCCTACTTGCGGGGGGTCCAGATACGCAGTATTTT,CAISLLAGGPDTQYF,TRBV10-3,TRBD2,TRBJ2-3,NA
TGTGCCATCAGTGAGAGGCGGCTTAACTCTGGGGCCAACGTCCTGACTTTC,CAISERRLNSGANVLTF,TRBV10-3,NA,TRBJ2-6,many
TGTGCCAGCAGCCGACGGAACCAAGAGACCCAGTACTTC,CASSRRNQETQYF,TRBV12-3/TRBV12-4,NA,TRBJ2-5,NA
TGTGCCAGCTCACCTGTCTATAGCAATCAGCCCCAGCATTTT,CASSPVYSNQPQHF,TRBV18,NA,TRBJ1-5,NA
TGCAGTGCTATCGGACCGGTGAACACTGAAGCTTTCTTT,CSAIGPVNTEAFF,TRBV20-1,NA,TRBJ1-1,few
TGTGCCAGCAGTTACTCGGGGACAGGGGGTCCCAAAAACATTCAGTACTTC,CASSYSGTGGPKNIQYF,TRBV6-2/TRBV6-3,TRBD1,TRBJ2-4,few
TGCGCCAGCAGCCAAGGGGTGCGGAAGGAGCAGTACTTC,CASSQGVRKEQYF,TRBV4-1,NA,TRBJ2-7,many
TGTGCCAGCCTTGGGACACCCACGGTGCGGGGCTACACCTTC,CASLGTPTVRGYTF,TRBV12-3/TRBV12-4,NA,TRBJ1-2,NA
TGTGCCAGCAGCAAAAGAAGGGTACTAGCGGTCACAGATACGCAGTATTTT,CASSKRRVLAVTDTQYF,TRBV21-1,NA,TRBJ2-3,NA
TGTGCCAGCAGCTCATTTGGACCCGTTAATGGCTACACCTTC,CASSSFGPVNGYTF,TRBV7-2,NA,TRBJ1-2,NA
TGTGCCAGCAGCGTCGGACTAGCGGGAGGGCCCGGCGCCTACGAGCAGTACTTC,CASSVGLAGGPGAYEQYF,TRBV9,TRBD2,TRBJ2-7,few
TGTGCCAGTGCTCCCGCTCGGGCCAACGTCCTGACTTTC,CASAPARANVLTF,TRBV7-3,NA,TRBJ2-6,few
TGTGCCAGTAGTACACAGGGAACCCAGACCCAGTACTTC,CASSTQGTQTQYF,TRBV19,NA,TRBJ2-5,many
TGTGCCAGTAGCCGGGGACAGTCCTACGAGCAGTACTTC,CASSRGQSYEQYF,TRBV19,TRBD1,TRBJ2-7,many
TGTGCCAGCAGCCTAGACAGGGGGAGAGACACCGGGGAGCTGTTTTTT,CASSLDRGRDTGELFF,TRBV5-6,TRBD1,TRBJ2-2,NA
TGCGCCAGCAGCCAAGTGAACCTAGATACGCAGTATTTT,CASSQVNLDTQYF,TRBV4-1,NA,TRBJ2-3,NA
TGTGCCAGCAGCCCTATCCCCAGGGCTCTCACTGAAGCTTTCTTT,CASSPIPRALTEAFF,TRBV3-1,NA,TRBJ1-1,few
TGTGCCAGCTCTCGACAGCCTACGGTGGGGAATGAGCAGTTCTTC,CASSRQPTVGNEQFF,TRBV18,NA,TRBJ2-1,NA
TGTGCCAGCAGTCTAAATGGCCTAAACACTGAAGCTTTCTTT,CASSLNGLNTEAFF,TRBV27,NA,TRBJ1-1,many
TGTGCCAGCAGCGTTGGCCCCCCAGAGACCCAGTACTTC,CASSVGPPETQYF,TRBV9,NA,TRBJ2-5,many
TGTGCCAGCAGCTTGGGATTACGGGGATCACCCCTCCACTTT,CASSLGLRGSPLHF,TRBV5-5,NA,TRBJ1-6,NA
TGTGCCAGCAGTCGCTTCGACCAGGAGCAGTACTTC,CASSRFDQEQYF,TRBV7-2,NA,TRBJ2-7,NA
TGTGCCAGTAGTACCCTAGGGGGGAGCACAGATACGCAGTATTTT,CASSTLGGSTDTQYF,TRBV19,NA,TRBJ2-3,few
TGTGCCAGCAGTGAAGACGGACAGGCCGTAATGGACTTC,CASSEDGQAVMDF,TRBV6-1,TRBD1,TRBJ2-4,NA
TGCAGTGCCTTAGGGCAGAGCAACACTGAAGCTTTCTTT,CSALGQSNTEAFF,TRBV20-1,NA,TRBJ1-1,many
TGTGCCAGCAGTTACGGGACATCGTCGGGGGAGCAGTACTTC,CASSYGTSSGEQYF,TRBV6-5,NA,TRBJ2-7,NA
TGTGCCAGCAGCTTAGCGTCCCGAAGTCCAGTGCACTCCTACGAGCAGTACTTC,CASSLASRSPVHSYEQYF,TRBV7-6,NA,TRBJ2-7,few
TGCAGTGCCCAGGCGGGCACCGGCTATTCACCCCTCCACTTT,CSAQAGTGYSPLHF,TRBV20-1,NA,TRBJ1-6,NA
TGCGCCAGCAGCCAAGAGGGGTCGCAGCCCCAGCATTTT,CASSQEGSQPQHF,TRBV4-1,NA,TRBJ1-5,few
TGTGCCAGCAGTGAGAGTAGGGAGTCACCCCTCCACTTT,CASSESRESPLHF,TRBV6-1,NA,TRBJ1-6,few
TGTGCCAGCAGCCCCCTTTGGGGACACAATAGCAATCAGCCCCAGCATTTT,CASSPLWGHNSNQPQHF,TRBV7-8,NA,TRBJ1-5,NA
TGTGCCAGCCTACCATTGGCGGGGGGGTGGAATGAGCAGTTCTTC,CASLPLAGGWNEQFF,TRBV19,TRBD2,TRBJ2-1,medium-sized
TGTGCCAGCAGCGAGGAGGGATTTAACACCGGGGAGCTGTTTTTT,CASSEEGFNTGELFF,TRBV2,NA,TRBJ2-2,NA
TGTGCCAGCAGCCCGAAAGCAGGGTCCCCTGTCTCTTACGAGCAGTACTTC,CASSPKAGSPVSYEQYF,TRBV7-8,NA,TRBJ2-7,many
TGTGCCAGCTCCCCGCCACGGGGTCGAGGCTACACCTTC,CASSPPRGRGYTF,TRBV25-1,NA,TRBJ1-2,NA
TGCGCCAGCACCCCAGGGTACCAAGAGACCCAGTACTTC,CASTPGYQETQYF,TRBV5-1,NA,TRBJ2-5,many
TGTGCCATCGCGGCGGAGAACACCGGGGAGCTGTTTTTT,CAIAAENTGELFF,TRBV2,NA,TRBJ2-2,few
TGCAGTGCTGCGGGGCGTTCGTCTGAGCAGTTCTTC,CSAAGRSSEQFF,TRBV20-1,NA,TRBJ2-1,few
TGTGCCAGTAGTATCACTGCGGGAGGGCCCTACAATGAGCAGTTCTTC,CASSITAGGPYNEQFF,TRBV19,TRBD2,TRBJ2-1,many
TGCGCCAGCAGCCAAGATTGGTTTTCGGCCAGGGTATCCACCATATATTTT,CASSQDWFSARVSTIYF,TRBV4-1,NA,TRBJ1-3,NA
TGTGCCAGCAGCTTAGAGGGGGCTGAAGCTTTCTTT,CASSLEGAEAFF,TRBV7-6,NA,TRBJ1-1,NA
TGTGCCAGCAGCCAAGCCCTTCACACTGAAGCTTTCTTT,CASSQALHTEAFF,TRBV6-2/TRBV6-3,NA,TRBJ1-1,few
TGCGCCAGCAGCTCAGGACTAGCGGGGGGCAGGACTGTCGAGCAGTACTTC,CASSSGLAGGRTVEQYF,TRBV5-1,TRBD2,TRBJ2-7,many
TGTGCCTGGGCGGCTGGGCCAGGTGAAGATGAAGCTTTCTTT,CAWAAGPGEDEAFF,TRBV30,NA,TRBJ1-1,few
TGCAGCGTTCTGACGGGAACATGGGAGCAGTTCTTC,CSVLTGTWEQFF,TRBV29-1,NA,TRBJ2-1,few
TGCAGTGCGATCGACAGGGCCGTGGGAAACACCATATATTTT,CSAIDRAVGNTIYF,TRBV20-1,TRBD1,TRBJ1-3,NA